The T cell receptor (beta chain) under discussion was sequenced for a study of blood T cell repertoires in COVID-19. Whole-study context: COVID-19 samples from acute and convalescent phases originated in the United States, Italy and Spain. From T cells, B-cell-depleted T cells, or PBMCs came the material, which was cDNA or gDNA.

This clone appeared a few times. Authors' data handling: Amplification from reference gene primers served as the basis for estimated nucleated cell counts. TCRdb's copy holds only in-frame clones and misses some; the assay was immunoSEQ multiplex PCR. V and J calls and clone size are as listed in that table; D and trimming were resolved from the DNA. Counted here are more than 45,000 clones, 85% to 90% occurring once; the ten biggest clones make up 8.5% to 10%. The sample taken for sequencing was peripheral blood. The source of this sequence is a human donor in a cohort sampled during active COVID-19.

CDR3 protein: CASSQQGAATETQYF. The CDR3 coding sequence is TGTGCCAGCAGCCAACAGGGGGCAGCCACAGAGACCCAGTACTTC. The chain couples TRBV7-3 to TRBJ2-5, with 9 bases matching TRBD1. V lost 5 bases to trimming and J lost 4 bases; unmatched junction nucleotides: 8. Per germline, CDR1 SGHTA and CDR2 FQGTGA. The CDR3 is 15 residues long.